This T cell receptor beta chain was documented in a study of shared clonotypes between healthy human individuals. Findings and caveats of the study: Naive subsets usually exceeded memory subsets in estimated richness.

CDR3 size: 14 residues. The V and J ends lost 6 bases and 3 bases respectively, with 15 bases between them. Per the germline V gene, CDR1 is LNHNV and CDR2 is YYDKDF (reference sequence). In regard to this clone: What it binds is not known.

Clones were sequenced by immunoSEQ multiplex PCR, and TCRdb holds only the in-frame ones, with some missing. Of 2 million to 2.5 million clones listed, around 90% are singletons. The source of this sequence is a young man in good health. Some clones in this sample may be carry-over from other donors' samples. Source material: naive CD4+ T cells from PBMCs. Subset of the sample: CD45RA+ positively selected. The chain carries TRBV15 and TRBJ2-7, with a tentative D call TRBD2 (6 bases). In DNA form, the CDR3 reads TGTGCCACCAGTCGTCGGGGACTTGGCTACGAGCAGTACTTC. Protein: CATSRRGLGYEQYF.